A selection of T cell receptor beta chains follows, all from one sample in a study of a mutant IDH1 vaccine in newly diagnosed glioma. Antigens for these TCRs are unknown. The table came from immunoSEQ multiplex PCR; TCRdb's copy has only in-frame clones and leaves some out. The profile covers tens of thousands of clones, with about four fifths appearing a single time and 4.7% taken by the ten largest. This specimen was PBMCs, taken from a glioma patient whose treatment included an IDH1 peptide vaccine. The receptors shown here come from a woman aged 40 to 50 with glioma. Some clones in this sample may be carry-over from other donors' samples. The CDR3 runs from the conserved cysteine through the conserved F or W. Each record gives: J gene, V gene, D gene, clone size, CDR3 protein, CDR3 DNA. D genes are given only for firm matches. Size values are once, few and many counts, or a class for expanded clones, and some rows have none.

j_gene: TRBJ1-4
v_gene: TRBV2
d_gene: .
abundance: .
CDR3aa: CATASTNEKLFF
CDR3nt: TGTGCCACCGCTTCAACTAATGAAAAACTGTTTTTT

j_gene: TRBJ1-1
v_gene: TRBV19
d_gene: .
abundance: .
CDR3aa: CASSTRASNTEAFF
CDR3nt: TGTGCCAGTAGTACCCGGGCCTCGAACACTGAAGCTTTCTTT

j_gene: TRBJ1-1
v_gene: TRBV4-2
d_gene: .
abundance: .
CDR3aa: CASSQGPGGYYKAFF
CDR3nt: TGTGCCAGCAGCCAGGGGCCAGGAGGGTACTATAAAGCTTTCTTT

j_gene: TRBJ1-1
v_gene: TRBV21-1
d_gene: .
abundance: .
CDR3aa: CASSKARLPQKTEAFF
CDR3nt: TGTGCCAGCAGCAAAGCTAGACTCCCACAGAAGACTGAAGCTTTCTTT

j_gene: TRBJ2-3
v_gene: TRBV5-6
d_gene: .
abundance: few
CDR3aa: CASSLPSDTQYF
CDR3nt: TGTGCCAGCAGCTTACCCTCAGATACGCAGTATTTT

j_gene: TRBJ2-1
v_gene: TRBV27
d_gene: .
abundance: .
CDR3aa: CASSEVSSYNEQFF
CDR3nt: TGTGCCAGCAGTGAAGTGAGCTCCTACAATGAGCAGTTCTTC

j_gene: TRBJ2-1
v_gene: TRBV7-9
d_gene: .
abundance: .
CDR3aa: CASSLREQFF
CDR3nt: TGTGCCAGCAGCTTAAGGGAGCAGTTCTTC

j_gene: TRBJ1-1
v_gene: TRBV15
d_gene: .
abundance: few
CDR3aa: CATSSGGGNTEAFF
CDR3nt: TGTGCCACCAGCTCCGGCGGGGGCAACACTGAAGCTTTCTTT

j_gene: TRBJ1-4
v_gene: TRBV7-9
d_gene: .
abundance: once
CDR3aa: CASSSPNENVKKLFF
CDR3nt: TGTGCCAGCAGCTCCCCAAATGAAAATGTAAAAAAACTGTTTTTT

j_gene: TRBJ1-4
v_gene: TRBV4-1
d_gene: .
abundance: .
CDR3aa: CASTQGLLVPTNEKLFF
CDR3nt: TGCGCCAGCACCCAGGGACTCCTAGTGCCAACTAATGAAAAACTGTTTTTT

j_gene: TRBJ2-5
v_gene: TRBV5-1
d_gene: .
abundance: few
CDR3aa: CASSLGGQETQYF
CDR3nt: TGCGCCAGCAGCTTGGGGGGACAAGAGACCCAGTACTTC

j_gene: TRBJ1-5
v_gene: TRBV27
d_gene: .
abundance: .
CDR3aa: CASSLQGIDQPQHF
CDR3nt: TGTGCCAGCAGTCTACAGGGAATCGATCAGCCCCAGCATTTT

j_gene: TRBJ1-2
v_gene: TRBV19
d_gene: TRBD1
abundance: few
CDR3aa: CASFGPGQGPPWGYTF
CDR3nt: TGTGCCAGTTTCGGCCCGGGACAGGGGCCTCCCTGGGGCTACACCTTC

j_gene: TRBJ2-3
v_gene: TRBV4-1
d_gene: .
abundance: few
CDR3aa: CASSLRGTDTQYF
CDR3nt: TGCGCCAGCAGCCTTAGGGGCACAGATACGCAGTATTTT

j_gene: TRBJ2-7
v_gene: TRBV5-1
d_gene: TRBD2
abundance: .
CDR3aa: CASSIGLAGSEQYF
CDR3nt: TGCGCCAGCAGCATTGGACTAGCGGGTTCGGAGCAGTACTTC

j_gene: TRBJ1-1
v_gene: TRBV18
d_gene: .
abundance: .
CDR3aa: CASSPALEVEAFF
CDR3nt: TGTGCCAGCTCACCTGCTTTGGAGGTTGAAGCTTTCTTT

j_gene: TRBJ2-7
v_gene: TRBV7-8
d_gene: .
abundance: few
CDR3aa: CASSLSQRRHEQYF
CDR3nt: TGTGCCAGCAGCTTATCCCAGCGGCGCCACGAGCAGTACTTC

j_gene: TRBJ2-1
v_gene: TRBV10-3
d_gene: .
abundance: .
CDR3aa: CAISDPTSNEQFF
CDR3nt: TGTGCCATCAGTGATCCGACGTCCAATGAGCAGTTCTTC

j_gene: TRBJ1-3
v_gene: TRBV11-2
d_gene: .
abundance: once
CDR3aa: CASSLTGSGNTIYF
CDR3nt: TGTGCCAGCAGCTTAACCGGCTCTGGAAACACCATATATTTT

j_gene: TRBJ1-6
v_gene: TRBV9
d_gene: .
abundance: .
CDR3aa: CASSPGQTYNSPLHF
CDR3nt: TGTGCCAGCAGCCCTGGCCAGACCTATAATTCACCCCTCCACTTT

j_gene: TRBJ2-3
v_gene: TRBV7-2
d_gene: .
abundance: .
CDR3aa: CASSFSSPDTQYF
CDR3nt: TGTGCCAGCAGCTTTTCCAGCCCGGATACGCAGTATTTT

j_gene: TRBJ2-3
v_gene: TRBV2
d_gene: .
abundance: .
CDR3aa: CASSEGEAGGDTQYF
CDR3nt: TGTGCCAGCAGTGAGGGGGAGGCCGGCGGAGATACGCAGTATTTT

j_gene: TRBJ2-7
v_gene: TRBV19
d_gene: .
abundance: once
CDR3aa: CASSSRLGIYEQYF
CDR3nt: TGTGCCAGTAGTTCCAGACTGGGGATCTACGAGCAGTACTTC

j_gene: TRBJ1-3
v_gene: TRBV20-1
d_gene: .
abundance: .
CDR3aa: CSARNGTQYF
CDR3nt: TGCAGTGCTAGAAATGGGACACAGTACTTT

j_gene: TRBJ2-7
v_gene: TRBV4-3
d_gene: .
abundance: .
CDR3aa: CASSHPGAPYYEQYF
CDR3nt: TGCGCCAGCAGCCACCCCGGGGCCCCTTACTACGAGCAGTACTTC

j_gene: TRBJ1-4
v_gene: TRBV2
d_gene: TRBD1
abundance: once
CDR3aa: CASSRQGRSANEKLFF
CDR3nt: TGTGCCAGCAGTAGACAGGGGCGGTCGGCTAATGAAAAACTGTTTTTT

j_gene: TRBJ1-4
v_gene: TRBV6-5
d_gene: TRBD1
abundance: .
CDR3aa: CASRRQGAIEKLFF
CDR3nt: TGTGCCAGCAGACGACAGGGGGCTATAGAAAAACTGTTTTTT

j_gene: TRBJ2-7
v_gene: TRBV6-5
d_gene: TRBD2
abundance: few
CDR3aa: CASSGLAGGYEQYF
CDR3nt: TGTGCCAGCAGTGGACTAGCGGGAGGGTACGAGCAGTACTTC

j_gene: TRBJ1-2
v_gene: TRBV5-1
d_gene: .
abundance: .
CDR3aa: CASRQGRNGYTF
CDR3nt: TGCGCCAGCAGACAGGGCCGCAATGGCTACACCTTC

j_gene: TRBJ2-2
v_gene: TRBV9
d_gene: TRBD2
abundance: .
CDR3aa: CASSAARRAGAANTGELFF
CDR3nt: TGTGCCAGCAGCGCCGCCAGACGAGCGGGGGCCGCGAACACCGGGGAGCTGTTTTTT

j_gene: TRBJ2-2
v_gene: TRBV9
d_gene: .
abundance: .
CDR3aa: CASSRGGELFF
CDR3nt: TGTGCCAGCTCACGGGGCGGGGAGCTGTTTTTT

j_gene: TRBJ2-7
v_gene: TRBV19
d_gene: .
abundance: .
CDR3aa: CASKAGPPYEQYF
CDR3nt: TGTGCCAGTAAGGCAGGGCCACCCTACGAGCAGTACTTC

j_gene: TRBJ2-2
v_gene: TRBV10-3
d_gene: .
abundance: .
CDR3aa: CAGRRDPGELFF
CDR3nt: TGTGCCGGAAGACGGGACCCCGGGGAGCTGTTTTTT

j_gene: TRBJ2-5
v_gene: TRBV28
d_gene: TRBD2
abundance: .
CDR3aa: CASSLYKLAGRLLETQYF
CDR3nt: TGTGCCAGCAGTTTATATAAACTAGCGGGGCGCCTTCTGGAGACCCAGTACTTC

j_gene: TRBJ2-3
v_gene: TRBV7-2
d_gene: TRBD2
abundance: .
CDR3aa: CASSSTSAGTDTQYF
CDR3nt: TGTGCCAGCAGCTCTACTAGCGCGGGCACAGATACGCAGTATTTT

j_gene: TRBJ1-2
v_gene: TRBV4-3
d_gene: .
abundance: medium-sized
CDR3aa: CASSQDGAGIYTF
CDR3nt: TGCGCCAGCAGCCAAGATGGGGCAGGAATATACACCTTC

j_gene: TRBJ1-1
v_gene: TRBV5-1
d_gene: .
abundance: .
CDR3aa: CASSWGTLIGAEAFF
CDR3nt: TGCGCCAGCAGCTGGGGGACCCTAATAGGGGCAGAAGCTTTCTTT

j_gene: TRBJ2-7
v_gene: TRBV20-1
d_gene: .
abundance: .
CDR3aa: CSPLRRFEQYF
CDR3nt: TGCAGCCCGCTACGGAGGTTCGAGCAGTACTTC

j_gene: TRBJ2-1
v_gene: TRBV11-2
d_gene: .
abundance: .
CDR3aa: CASSLGYNEQFF
CDR3nt: TGTGCCAGCAGCTTAGGCTACAATGAGCAGTTCTTC

j_gene: TRBJ2-3
v_gene: TRBV7-2
d_gene: .
abundance: .
CDR3aa: CASSLELLGRGTDTQYF
CDR3nt: TGTGCCAGCAGCTTAGAGTTGTTGGGGCGGGGAACAGATACGCAGTATTTT

j_gene: TRBJ1-1
v_gene: TRBV6-6
d_gene: .
abundance: .
CDR3aa: CASLEAFF
CDR3nt: TGTGCCAGCCTTGAAGCTTTCTTT

j_gene: TRBJ2-4
v_gene: TRBV19
d_gene: TRBD1
abundance: .
CDR3aa: CASSGRGIVAKNIQYF
CDR3nt: TGTGCCAGTAGTGGCAGGGGGATAGTAGCCAAAAACATTCAGTACTTC

j_gene: TRBJ2-7
v_gene: TRBV7-2
d_gene: .
abundance: .
CDR3aa: CASSRARALPYEQYF
CDR3nt: TGTGCCAGCAGCAGGGCGCGAGCGCTTCCCTACGAGCAGTACTTC